This T cell receptor beta chain was sequenced for a study of blood T cell dynamics during melanoma immunotherapy. At the level of the study: Patients with metastatic melanoma got pembrolizumab or nivolumab-ipilimumab as first-line care.

Profiling relied on immunoSEQ multiplex PCR, and the TCRdb table lists in-frame clones only, not all of them. This sample carries around 3,500 clones, around 96% of them seen once, and the ten largest clones take approximately 0.54%. This sample's time point: week 3, after first cycle of checkpoint inhibitor. Blood was drawn before treatment and at week 3 after checkpoint blockade. This specimen was effector memory CD8+ T cells from blood, taken from a patient treated with checkpoint blockade. The receptor was isolated from a human donor with melanoma.

CDR3 protein: CASSVSQGATEAFF. The CDR3, as DNA: TGTGCCAGCAGTGTCTCCCAGGGGGCCACTGAAGCTTTCTTT. The chain employs TRBV2 and TRBJ1-1; 8 bases line up with TRBD1. Germline V gives CDR1 SNHLY, CDR2 FYNNEI. The CDR3 extends over 14 amino acids. With 4 bases clipped from V and 4 bases from J, the junction kept 5 bases outside the gene matches.